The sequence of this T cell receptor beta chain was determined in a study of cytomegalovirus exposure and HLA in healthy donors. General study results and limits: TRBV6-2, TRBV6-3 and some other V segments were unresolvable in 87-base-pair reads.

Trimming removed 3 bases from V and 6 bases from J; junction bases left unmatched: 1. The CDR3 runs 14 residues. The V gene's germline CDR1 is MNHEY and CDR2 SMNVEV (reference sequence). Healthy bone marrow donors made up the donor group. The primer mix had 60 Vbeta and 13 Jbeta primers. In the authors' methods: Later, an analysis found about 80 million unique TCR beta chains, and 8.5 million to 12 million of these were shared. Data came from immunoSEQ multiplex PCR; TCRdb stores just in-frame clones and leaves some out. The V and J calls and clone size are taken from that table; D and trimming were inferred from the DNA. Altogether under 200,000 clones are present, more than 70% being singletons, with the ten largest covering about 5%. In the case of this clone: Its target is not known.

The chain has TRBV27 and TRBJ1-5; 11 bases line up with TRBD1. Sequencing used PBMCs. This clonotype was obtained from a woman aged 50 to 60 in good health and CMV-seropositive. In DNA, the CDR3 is TGTGCCAGCAGTTTCGGACAGGGGGCTCAGCCCCAGCATTTT. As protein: CASSFGQGAQPQHF.